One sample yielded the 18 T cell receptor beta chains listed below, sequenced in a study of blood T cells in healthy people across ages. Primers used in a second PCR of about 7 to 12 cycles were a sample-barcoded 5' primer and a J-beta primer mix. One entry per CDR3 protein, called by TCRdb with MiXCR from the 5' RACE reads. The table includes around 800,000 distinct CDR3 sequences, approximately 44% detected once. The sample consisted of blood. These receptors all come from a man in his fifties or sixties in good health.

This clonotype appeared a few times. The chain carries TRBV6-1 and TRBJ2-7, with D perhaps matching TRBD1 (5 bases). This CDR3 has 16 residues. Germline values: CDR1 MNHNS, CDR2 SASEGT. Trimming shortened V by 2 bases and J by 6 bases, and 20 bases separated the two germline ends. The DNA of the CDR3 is TGTGCCAGCAGTGAACGGGCCTCTGGGGCGCGAGTCGAGCAGTACTTC. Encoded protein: CASSERASGARVEQYF.

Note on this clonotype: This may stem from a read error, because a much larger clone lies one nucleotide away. The CDR3 nucleotides are TGTACCAGCAGCAGAGGGGCATCCTACGAGCAGTACTTC. Translation: CTSSRGASYEQYF. The chain uses TRBV7-6 and TRBJ2-7; D tentatively reads TRBD1 or TRBD2 (5 bases each). The CDR3 loop spans 13 amino acids. The germline CDR1 and CDR2 sequences are SGHVS and FNYEAQ.

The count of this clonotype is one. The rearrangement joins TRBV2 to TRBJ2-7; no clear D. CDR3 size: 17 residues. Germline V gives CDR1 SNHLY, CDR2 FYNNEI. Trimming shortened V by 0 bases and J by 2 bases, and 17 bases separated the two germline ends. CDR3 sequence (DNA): TGTGCCAGCAGTGAAGCGCCCTCAGTCAGTCCCACCTACGAGCAGTACTTC. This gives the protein CASSEAPSVSPTYEQYF.

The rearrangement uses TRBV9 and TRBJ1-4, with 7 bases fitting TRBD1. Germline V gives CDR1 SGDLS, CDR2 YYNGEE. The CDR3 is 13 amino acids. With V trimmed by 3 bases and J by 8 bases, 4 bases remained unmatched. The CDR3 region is CASSGTGVEKLFF. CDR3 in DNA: TGTGCCAGCAGCGGAACAGGGGTAGAAAAACTGTTTTTT.

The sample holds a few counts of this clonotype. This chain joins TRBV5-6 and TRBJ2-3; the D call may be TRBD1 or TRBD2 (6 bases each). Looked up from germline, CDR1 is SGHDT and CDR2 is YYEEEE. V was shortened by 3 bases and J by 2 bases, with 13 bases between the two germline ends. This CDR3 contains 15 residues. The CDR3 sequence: CASSYGGGNTDTQYF. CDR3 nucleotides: TGTGCCAGCAGCTACGGGGGCGGGAACACAGATACGCAGTATTTT.

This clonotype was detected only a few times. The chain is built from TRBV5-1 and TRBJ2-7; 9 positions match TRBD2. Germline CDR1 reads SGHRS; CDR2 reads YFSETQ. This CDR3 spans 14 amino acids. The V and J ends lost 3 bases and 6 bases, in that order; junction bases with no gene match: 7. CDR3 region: CASSSWTSDGEQYF. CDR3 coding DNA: TGCGCCAGCAGCTCCTGGACTAGCGACGGCGAGCAGTACTTC.

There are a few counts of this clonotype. CDR3 region: CSARDLGQPGGEQYF. CDR3 sequence (DNA): TGCAGTGCTAGAGACCTGGGACAGCCAGGAGGTGAGCAGTACTTC. The chain joins TRBV20-1 to TRBJ2-7; TRBD1 agrees at 7 bases. V trimming: 0 bases; J trimming: 7 bases; junction bases outside the gene matches: 12. The CDR3 is 15 amino acids. The germline V gene encodes CDR1 DFQATT and CDR2 SNEGSKA (reference sequence).

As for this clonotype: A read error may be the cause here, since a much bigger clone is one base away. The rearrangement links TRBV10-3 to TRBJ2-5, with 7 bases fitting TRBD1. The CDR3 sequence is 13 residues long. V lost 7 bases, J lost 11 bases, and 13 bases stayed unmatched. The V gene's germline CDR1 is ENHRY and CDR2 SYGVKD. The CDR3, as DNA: TGTGCCATCATGACGGGACAGCACAATGAGCAGTACTTC. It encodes CAIMTGQHNEQYF.

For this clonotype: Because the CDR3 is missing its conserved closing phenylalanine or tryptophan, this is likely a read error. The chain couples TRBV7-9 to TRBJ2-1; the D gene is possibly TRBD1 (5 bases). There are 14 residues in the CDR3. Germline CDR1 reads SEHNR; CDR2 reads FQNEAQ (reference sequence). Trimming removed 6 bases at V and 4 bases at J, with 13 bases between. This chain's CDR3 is CASRSAPGYNEQFS. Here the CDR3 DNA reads TGTGCCAGCAGGTCAGCGCCAGGGTACAATGAGCAGTTCTCC.

The CDR3 spells CASRDGQKPEKLFF. CDR3 in DNA: TGTGCCAGCAGAGACGGACAGAAACCAGAAAAACTGTTTTTT. The V and J genes are TRBV6-2 or TRBV6-3 and TRBJ1-4, with a possible D match to TRBD1 (6 bases). Germline CDR1 MNHEY, CDR2 SVGEGT. The CDR3 contains 14 residues. Trimming left V 6 bases short and J 8 bases short, with 16 bases between.

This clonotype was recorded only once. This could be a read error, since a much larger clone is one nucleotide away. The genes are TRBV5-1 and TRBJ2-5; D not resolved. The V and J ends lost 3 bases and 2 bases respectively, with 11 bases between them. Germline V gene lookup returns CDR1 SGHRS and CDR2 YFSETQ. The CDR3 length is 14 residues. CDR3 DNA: TGCGCCAGCAGCTCGGCTTTGGGACAAGAGACCCAGTACTTC. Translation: CASSSALGQETQYF.

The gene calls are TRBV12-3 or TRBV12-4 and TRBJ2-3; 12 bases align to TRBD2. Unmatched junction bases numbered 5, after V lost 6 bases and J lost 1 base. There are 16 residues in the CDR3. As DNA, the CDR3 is TGTGCCAGCAGCCAACTAGCGGGGGGCCGCACAGATACGCAGTATTTT. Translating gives CASSQLAGGRTDTQYF.

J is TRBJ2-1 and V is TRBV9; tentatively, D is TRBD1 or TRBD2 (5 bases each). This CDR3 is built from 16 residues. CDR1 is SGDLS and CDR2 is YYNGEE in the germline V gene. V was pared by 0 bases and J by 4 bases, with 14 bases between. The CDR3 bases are TGTGCCAGCAGCGTAGGATCGAGGGGAGAGTACAATGAGCAGTTCTTC. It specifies CASSVGSRGEYNEQFF.

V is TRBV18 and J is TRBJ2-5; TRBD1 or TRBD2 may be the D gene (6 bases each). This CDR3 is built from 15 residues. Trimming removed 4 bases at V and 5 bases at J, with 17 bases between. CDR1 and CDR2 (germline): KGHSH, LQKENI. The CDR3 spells CASSQARGGRETQYF. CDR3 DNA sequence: TGTGCCAGCTCACAGGCCAGGGGAGGTCGGGAGACCCAGTACTTC.

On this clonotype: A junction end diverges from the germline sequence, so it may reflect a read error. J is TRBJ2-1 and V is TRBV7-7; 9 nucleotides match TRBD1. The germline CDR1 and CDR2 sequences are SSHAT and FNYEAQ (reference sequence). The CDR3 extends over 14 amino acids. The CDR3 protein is CASSLERQGGEQFF. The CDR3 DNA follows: TGTGCTAGCAGCTTAGAGAGACAGGGGGGCGAGCAGTTCTTC.

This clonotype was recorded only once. CDR3 in amino acids: CASSLGAGVGNEQFF. The CDR3 DNA sequence: TGTGCCAGCAGTTTGGGAGCGGGGGTAGGTAATGAGCAGTTCTTC. This chain connects TRBV12-3 or TRBV12-4 to TRBJ2-1; 8 bases fit TRBD2. Germline trimming cut 3 bases from V and 7 bases from J; bases unmatched to any gene: 8. This CDR3 comprises 15 residues.

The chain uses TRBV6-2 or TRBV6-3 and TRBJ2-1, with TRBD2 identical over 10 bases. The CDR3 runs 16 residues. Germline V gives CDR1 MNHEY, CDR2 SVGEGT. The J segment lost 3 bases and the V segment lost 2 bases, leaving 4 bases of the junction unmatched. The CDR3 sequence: CASSYRSSGGYNEQFF. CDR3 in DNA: TGTGCCAGCAGTTACCGTTCTAGCGGGGGCTACAATGAGCAGTTCTTC.

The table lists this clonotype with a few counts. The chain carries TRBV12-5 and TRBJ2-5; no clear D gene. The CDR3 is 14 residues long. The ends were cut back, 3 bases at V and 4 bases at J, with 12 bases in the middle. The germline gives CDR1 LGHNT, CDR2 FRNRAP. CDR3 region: CASGLAGSGETQYF. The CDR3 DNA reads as TGTGCTAGTGGTTTAGCAGGATCGGGAGAGACCCAGTACTTC.